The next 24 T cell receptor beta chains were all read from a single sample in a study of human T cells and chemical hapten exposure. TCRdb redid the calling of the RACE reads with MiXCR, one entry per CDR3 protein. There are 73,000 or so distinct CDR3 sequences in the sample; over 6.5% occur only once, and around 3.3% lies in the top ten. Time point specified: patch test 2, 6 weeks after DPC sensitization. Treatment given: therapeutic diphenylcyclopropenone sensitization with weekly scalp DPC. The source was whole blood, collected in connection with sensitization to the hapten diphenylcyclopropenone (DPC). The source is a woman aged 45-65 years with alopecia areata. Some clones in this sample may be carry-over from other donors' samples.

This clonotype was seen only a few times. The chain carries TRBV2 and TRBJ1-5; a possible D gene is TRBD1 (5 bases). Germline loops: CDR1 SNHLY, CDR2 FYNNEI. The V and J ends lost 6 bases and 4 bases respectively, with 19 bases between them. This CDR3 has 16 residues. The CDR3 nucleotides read TGTGCCAGCAGCCGCGTGGGCGGGGCGCTGAATCAGCCCCAGCATTTT. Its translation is CASSRVGGALNQPQHF.

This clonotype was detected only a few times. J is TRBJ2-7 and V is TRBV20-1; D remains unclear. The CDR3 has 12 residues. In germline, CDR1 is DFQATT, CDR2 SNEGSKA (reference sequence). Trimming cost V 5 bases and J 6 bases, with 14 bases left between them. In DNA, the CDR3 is TGCAGTGCTCCCCTTGTGCCCCCCGAGCAGTACTTC. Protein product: CSAPLVPPEQYF.

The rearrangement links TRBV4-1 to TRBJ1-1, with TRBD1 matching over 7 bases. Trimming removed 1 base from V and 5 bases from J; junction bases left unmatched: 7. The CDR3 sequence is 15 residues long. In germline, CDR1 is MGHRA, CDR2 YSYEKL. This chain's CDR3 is CASSQADREGTEAFF. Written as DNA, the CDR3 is TGCGCCAGCAGCCAAGCAGACAGGGAAGGAACTGAAGCTTTCTTT.

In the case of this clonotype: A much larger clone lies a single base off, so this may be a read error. DNA for the CDR3: TGTGCCAGCAGTGCGGACAGGGGCCCCCCCCACTTT. Residues: CASSADRGPPHF. V gene TRBV28 combines with J gene TRBJ1-6, with TRBD1 matching over 9 bases. This CDR3 contains 12 residues. CDR1 and CDR2 from the germline V gene are MDHEN and SYDVKM.

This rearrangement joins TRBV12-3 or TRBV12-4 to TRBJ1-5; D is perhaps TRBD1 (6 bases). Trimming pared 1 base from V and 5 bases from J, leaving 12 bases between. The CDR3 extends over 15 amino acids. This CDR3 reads CASSLGGHTHQPQHF. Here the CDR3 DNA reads TGTGCCAGCAGTTTAGGGGGGCACACACATCAGCCCCAGCATTTT.

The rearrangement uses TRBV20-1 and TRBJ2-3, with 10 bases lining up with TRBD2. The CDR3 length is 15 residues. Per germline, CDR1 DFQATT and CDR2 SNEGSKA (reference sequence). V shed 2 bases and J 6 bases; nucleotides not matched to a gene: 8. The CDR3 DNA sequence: TGCAGTGCTAGAAATTTGCTAGCGGGAGAGGATACGCAGTATTTT. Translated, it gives CSARNLLAGEDTQYF.

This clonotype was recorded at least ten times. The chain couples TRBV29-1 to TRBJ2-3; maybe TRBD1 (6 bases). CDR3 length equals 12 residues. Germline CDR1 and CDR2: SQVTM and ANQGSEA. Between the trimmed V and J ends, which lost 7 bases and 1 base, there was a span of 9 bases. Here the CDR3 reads CSARGGTDTQYF. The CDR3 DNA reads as TGCAGCGCCAGGGGTGGCACAGATACGCAGTATTTT.

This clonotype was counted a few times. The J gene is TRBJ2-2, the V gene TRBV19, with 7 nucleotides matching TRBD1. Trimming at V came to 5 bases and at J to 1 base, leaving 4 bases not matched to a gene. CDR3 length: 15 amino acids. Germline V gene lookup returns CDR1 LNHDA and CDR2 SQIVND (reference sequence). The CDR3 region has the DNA TGTGCCAGTAGTCCCGGGACAGTGAACACCGGGGAGCTGTTTTTT. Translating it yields CASSPGTVNTGELFF.

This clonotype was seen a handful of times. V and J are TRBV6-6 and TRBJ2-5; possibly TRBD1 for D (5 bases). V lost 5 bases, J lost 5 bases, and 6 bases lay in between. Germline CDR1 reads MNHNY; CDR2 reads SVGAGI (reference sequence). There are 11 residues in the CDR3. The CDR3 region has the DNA TGTGCCAGCAGTCGACAGGAGACCCAGTACTTC. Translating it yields CASSRQETQYF.

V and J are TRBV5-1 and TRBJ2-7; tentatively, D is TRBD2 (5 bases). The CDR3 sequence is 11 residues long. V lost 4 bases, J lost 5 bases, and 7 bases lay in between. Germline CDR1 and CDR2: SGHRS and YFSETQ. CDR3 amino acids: CASSLEDEQYF. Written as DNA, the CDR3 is TGCGCCAGCAGCCTGGAGGACGAGCAGTACTTC.

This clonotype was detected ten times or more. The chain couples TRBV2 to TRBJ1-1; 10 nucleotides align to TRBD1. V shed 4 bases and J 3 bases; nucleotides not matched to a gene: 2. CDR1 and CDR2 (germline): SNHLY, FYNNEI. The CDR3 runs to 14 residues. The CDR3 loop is CASSAGQGDTEAFF. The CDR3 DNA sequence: TGTGCCAGCAGTGCAGGACAGGGGGACACTGAAGCTTTCTTT.

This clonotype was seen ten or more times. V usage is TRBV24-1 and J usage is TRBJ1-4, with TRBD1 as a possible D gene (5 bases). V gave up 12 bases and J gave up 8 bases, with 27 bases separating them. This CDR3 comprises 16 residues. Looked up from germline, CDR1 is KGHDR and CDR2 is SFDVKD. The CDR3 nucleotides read TGTGCCCCACCGGAGACAGCAACTAGTTATCTCGAAAAACTGTTTTTT. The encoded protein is CAPPETATSYLEKLFF.

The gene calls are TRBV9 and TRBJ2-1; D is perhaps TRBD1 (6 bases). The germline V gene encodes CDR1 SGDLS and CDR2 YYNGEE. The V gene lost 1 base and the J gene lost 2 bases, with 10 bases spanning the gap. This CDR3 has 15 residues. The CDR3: CASSVQGFTYNEQFF. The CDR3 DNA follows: TGTGCCAGCAGCGTACAGGGGTTCACCTACAATGAGCAGTTCTTC.

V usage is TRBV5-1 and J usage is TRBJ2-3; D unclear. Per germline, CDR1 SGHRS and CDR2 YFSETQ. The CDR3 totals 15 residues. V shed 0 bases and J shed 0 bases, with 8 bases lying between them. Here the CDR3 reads CASSLAHSSTDTQYF. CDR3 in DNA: TGCGCCAGCAGCTTGGCCCACAGCAGCACAGATACGCAGTATTTT.

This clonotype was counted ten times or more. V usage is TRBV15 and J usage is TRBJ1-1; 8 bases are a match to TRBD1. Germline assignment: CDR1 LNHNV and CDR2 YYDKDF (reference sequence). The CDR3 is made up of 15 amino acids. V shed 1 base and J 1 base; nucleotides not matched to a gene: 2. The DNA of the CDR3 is TGTGCCACCAGCAGAGCCGGGACAGGGAACACTGAAGCTTTCTTT. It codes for CATSRAGTGNTEAFF.

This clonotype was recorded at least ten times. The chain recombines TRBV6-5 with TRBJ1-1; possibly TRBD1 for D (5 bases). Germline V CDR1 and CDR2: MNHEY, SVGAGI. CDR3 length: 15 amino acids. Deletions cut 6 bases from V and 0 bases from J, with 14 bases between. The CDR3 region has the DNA TGTGCCAGCAGCCGACGGACAACCCTGAACACTGAAGCTTTCTTT. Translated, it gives CASSRRTTLNTEAFF.

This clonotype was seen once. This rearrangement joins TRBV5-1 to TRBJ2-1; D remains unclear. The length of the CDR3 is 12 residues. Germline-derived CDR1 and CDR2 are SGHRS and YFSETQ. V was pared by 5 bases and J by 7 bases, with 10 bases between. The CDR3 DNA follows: TGCGCCAGCAGGGAGCCCGAAAATGAGCAGTTCTTC. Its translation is CASREPENEQFF. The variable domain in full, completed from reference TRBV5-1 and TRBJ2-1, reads KAGVTQTPRYLIKTRGQQVTLSCSPISGHRSVSWYQQTPGQGLQFLFEYFSETQRNKGNFPGRFSGRQFSNSRSEMNVSTLELGDSALYLCASREPENEQFFGPGTRLTVL.

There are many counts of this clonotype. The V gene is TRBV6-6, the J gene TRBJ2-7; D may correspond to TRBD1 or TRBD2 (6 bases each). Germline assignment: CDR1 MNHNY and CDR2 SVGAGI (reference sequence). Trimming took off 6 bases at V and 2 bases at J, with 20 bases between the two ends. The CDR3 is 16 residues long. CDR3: CASSRAGQGGPYEQYF. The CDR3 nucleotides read TGTGCCAGCAGCCGCGCGGGCCAAGGGGGGCCCTACGAGCAGTACTTC.

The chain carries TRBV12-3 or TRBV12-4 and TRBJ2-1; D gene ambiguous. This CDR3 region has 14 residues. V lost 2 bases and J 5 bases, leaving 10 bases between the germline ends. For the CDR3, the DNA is TGTGCCAGCAGTTTACCCCCGGTTAACAATGAGCAGTTCTTC. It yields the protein CASSLPPVNNEQFF.

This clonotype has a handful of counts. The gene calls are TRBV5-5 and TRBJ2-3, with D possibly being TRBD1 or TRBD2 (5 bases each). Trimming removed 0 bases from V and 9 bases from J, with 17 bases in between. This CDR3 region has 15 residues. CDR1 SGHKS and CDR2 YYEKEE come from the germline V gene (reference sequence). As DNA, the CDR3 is TGTGCCAGCAGCTTGGTGGGAGTCACCCAGGGCACGCAGTATTTT. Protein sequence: CASSLVGVTQGTQYF.

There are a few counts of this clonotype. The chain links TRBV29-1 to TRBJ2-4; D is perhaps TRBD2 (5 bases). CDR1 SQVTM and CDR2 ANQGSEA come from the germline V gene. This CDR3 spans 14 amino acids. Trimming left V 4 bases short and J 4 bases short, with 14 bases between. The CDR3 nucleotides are TGCAGCGTTGTGGTCGCGGGTCAGAAAAACATTCAGTACTTC. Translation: CSVVVAGQKNIQYF.

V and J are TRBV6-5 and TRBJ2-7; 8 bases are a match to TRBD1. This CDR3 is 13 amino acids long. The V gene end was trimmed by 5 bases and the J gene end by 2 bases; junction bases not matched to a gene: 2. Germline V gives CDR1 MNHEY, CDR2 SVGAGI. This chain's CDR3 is CASSPTGAYEQYF. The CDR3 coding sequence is TGTGCCAGCAGTCCGACAGGGGCCTACGAGCAGTACTTC.

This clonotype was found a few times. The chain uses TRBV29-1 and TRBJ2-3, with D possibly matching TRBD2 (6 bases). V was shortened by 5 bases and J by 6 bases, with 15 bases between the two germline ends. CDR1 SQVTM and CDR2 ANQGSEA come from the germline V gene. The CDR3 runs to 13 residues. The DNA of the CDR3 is TGCAGCGTTCGTGCGGGCCGGGGGGATACGCAGTATTTT. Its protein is CSVRAGRGDTQYF.

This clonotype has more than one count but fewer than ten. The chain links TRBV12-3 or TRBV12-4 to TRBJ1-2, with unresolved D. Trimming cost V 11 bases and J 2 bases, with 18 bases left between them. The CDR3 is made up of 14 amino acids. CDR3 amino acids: CASRKAAGNYGYTF. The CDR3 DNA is TGTGCCTCTCGTAAGGCCGCAGGCAACTATGGCTACACCTTC.